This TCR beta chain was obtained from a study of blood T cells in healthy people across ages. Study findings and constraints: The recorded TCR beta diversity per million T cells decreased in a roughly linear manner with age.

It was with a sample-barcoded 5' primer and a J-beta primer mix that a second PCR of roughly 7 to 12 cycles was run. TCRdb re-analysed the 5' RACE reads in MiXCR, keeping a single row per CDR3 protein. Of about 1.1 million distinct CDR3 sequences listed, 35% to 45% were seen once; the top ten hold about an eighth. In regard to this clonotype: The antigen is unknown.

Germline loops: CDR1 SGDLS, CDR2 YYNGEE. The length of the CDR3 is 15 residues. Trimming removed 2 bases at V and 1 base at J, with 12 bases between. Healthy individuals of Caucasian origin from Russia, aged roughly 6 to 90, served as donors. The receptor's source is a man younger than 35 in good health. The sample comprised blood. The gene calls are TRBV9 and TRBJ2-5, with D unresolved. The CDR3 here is CASSVGLASQETQYF. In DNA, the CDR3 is TGTGCCAGCAGCGTGGGTCTGGCCAGCCAAGAGACCCAGTACTTC.